A single sample is the source of the 25 T cell receptor beta chains below, sequenced in a study of T-cell reconstitution after alpha-beta-depleted transplantation in children. The TCRbeta library incorporated unique molecular identifiers. A single record per CDR3 protein comes from TCRdb applying MiXCR to the PCR reads. The sample consists of 190,000 or so distinct CDR3 sequences, approximately 14% of them appearing once. The sample in question was PBMCs from the stem cell graft donor, obtained from the stem cell graft. All receptors derive from a human donor who donated a stem cell graft to a child with acute lymphoblastic leukemia.

There are a few counts of this clonotype. V is TRBV12-3 or TRBV12-4 and J is TRBJ2-5; D gene uncertain. Trimming pared 6 bases from V and 1 base from J, leaving 9 bases between. The CDR3 runs 13 residues. This chain's CDR3 is CASSWIGQETQYF. CDR3 DNA sequence: TGTGCCAGCAGCTGGATAGGCCAAGAGACCCAGTACTTC.

At least ten counts were recorded for this clonotype. The chain recombines TRBV12-3 or TRBV12-4 with TRBJ1-1, with D tentatively TRBD1 (5 bases). The CDR3 extends over 15 amino acids. The ends were cut back, 5 bases at V and 7 bases at J, with 20 bases in the middle. CDR3 protein: CASSLTPGGKDEAFF. The CDR3 coding sequence is TGTGCCAGCAGTCTCACCCCGGGGGGGAAGGATGAAGCTTTCTTT.

This clonotype was observed at least ten times. The genes are TRBV5-1 and TRBJ2-1; D is possibly TRBD1 or TRBD2 (5 bases each). Germline assignment: CDR1 SGHRS and CDR2 YFSETQ. The V end was cut by 0 bases, the J end by 0 bases, with 10 bases between. The CDR3 consists of 16 residues. The CDR3 region has the DNA TGCGCCAGCAGCTTGGAGGGGAGTGGCTCCTACAATGAGCAGTTCTTC. Residues: CASSLEGSGSYNEQFF. The full variable domain, completed using reference TRBV5-1 and TRBJ2-1, is KAGVTQTPRYLIKTRGQQVTLSCSPISGHRSVSWYQQTPGQGLQFLFEYFSETQRNKGNFPGRFSGRQFSNSRSEMNVSTLELGDSALYLCASSLEGSGSYNEQFFGPGTRLTVL.

There are many counts of this clonotype. This CDR3 is CASSVLAGLYNEQFF. DNA for the CDR3: TGTGCCAGCAGTGTCTTAGCGGGTCTATACAATGAGCAGTTCTTC. The chain carries TRBV12-3 or TRBV12-4 and TRBJ2-1; TRBD2 matches at 7 bases. V lost 5 bases and J lost 4; bases outside the gene matches: 8. This CDR3 spans 15 amino acids.

This clonotype was counted ten times or more. V usage is TRBV11-1 and J usage is TRBJ2-1; TRBD2 agrees at 15 bases. Per germline, CDR1 SGHAT and CDR2 FQDESV (reference sequence). CDR3 length equals 18 residues. J was trimmed by 7 bases and V by 8 bases; bases with no gene match: 15. The CDR3 region is CASQNWGGTSGRRNEQFF. The CDR3 DNA reads TGTGCCAGCCAGAATTGGGGGGGGACTAGCGGGAGGAGGAATGAGCAGTTCTTC.

This clonotype was seen ten or more times. The chain combines TRBV28 with TRBJ2-7, with 11 bases identical to TRBD2. V lost 8 bases, J lost 2 bases, and 8 bases stayed unmatched. Germline CDR1 MDHEN, CDR2 SYDVKM. CDR3 length equals 15 residues. CDR3 coding DNA: TGTGCCAGCGGGAGGGGACTAGCGGCAACCTACGAGCAGTACTTC. It is translated as CASGRGLAATYEQYF. Full variable domain (outside the CDR3, taken from reference TRBV28 and TRBJ2-7): DVKVTQSSRYLVKRTGEKVFLECVQDMDHENMFWYRQDPGLGLRLIYFSYDVKMKEKGDIPEGYSVSREKKERFSLILESASTNQTSMYLCASGRGLAATYEQYFGPGTRLTVT.

Remarks on this clonotype: This may be a read error, as it is one base from a much larger clone. V gene TRBV6-1 combines with J gene TRBJ2-7, with 7 bases lining up with TRBD2. V dropped 5 bases and J dropped 5; count of bases not matched to a gene: 12. The CDR3 extends over 15 amino acids. The germline gives CDR1 MNHNS, CDR2 SASEGT. In DNA form, the CDR3 reads TGTGCCAGCAGTCGCCACCGGGGGGAGAGAAACGAGCAGTACTTC. This translates into CASSRHRGERNEQYF.

This clonotype appeared many times. The rearrangement uses TRBV7-9 and TRBJ2-1, with a weak D call TRBD2 (5 bases). The germline V gene has CDR1 SEHNR and CDR2 FQNEAQ (reference sequence). The V gene lost 5 bases and the J gene lost 3 bases, with 11 bases spanning the gap. There are 14 residues in the CDR3. CDR3 region: CASSLGAHYNEQFF. The CDR3 DNA sequence: TGTGCCAGCAGCCTGGGAGCTCACTACAATGAGCAGTTCTTC.

This clonotype was recorded many times. The J gene is TRBJ2-7, the V gene TRBV7-9; 9 positions match TRBD1. Trimming removed 5 bases from V and 3 bases from J; junction bases left unmatched: 11. CDR1 and CDR2 from the germline V gene are SEHNR and FQNEAQ (reference sequence). This CDR3 has 16 residues. The CDR3 DNA is TGTGCCAGCAGCCGCAACAATCCGGGACAGGGCTACGAGCAGTACTTC. This codes for CASSRNNPGQGYEQYF.

J is TRBJ2-2 and V is TRBV5-1; possibly TRBD2 for D (5 bases). The CDR3 is made up of 14 amino acids. From germline, CDR1 is SGHRS and CDR2 YFSETQ. V lost 5 bases to trimming and J lost 3 bases, with 11 bases between them. Here the CDR3 reads CASRSSSDTGELFF. In DNA, the CDR3 is TGCGCCAGCAGGTCCAGTAGCGACACCGGGGAGCTGTTTTTT.

This clonotype was recorded at least ten times. V is TRBV5-4 and J is TRBJ2-3; 7 bases are shared with TRBD2. V gave up 3 bases and J gave up 6 bases; unmatched junction bases: 19. This CDR3 region has 18 residues. Germline lookup yields CDR1 SGHNT and CDR2 YYREEE (reference sequence). The CDR3 sequence: CASSYPGLSMINIDTQYF. CDR3 DNA sequence: TGTGCCAGCAGCTACCCGGGACTAAGTATGATAAATATTGATACGCAGTATTTT.

This clonotype was observed at least ten times. The chain recombines TRBV21-1 with TRBJ2-3; TRBD1 is the table's D call, not checked against the DNA. TRBV21-1 is given as a pseudogene. This CDR3 contains 18 residues. The CDR3 bases are TGTGCCAGCACCCAAGAAAATCCACCCCCAACCCCCACAGATACGCAGTATTTT. Protein product: CASTQENPPPTPTDTQYF.

This clonotype was picked up a small number of times. The chain joins TRBV5-5 to TRBJ1-6; 8 bases align to TRBD1. Germline V lookup: CDR1 SGHKS, CDR2 YYEKEE (reference sequence). Trimming cost V 4 bases and J 14 bases; bases outside gene matches: 11. The CDR3 has 14 residues. DNA of the CDR3: TGTGCCAGCAGCCCCGGACAGGGCTACGCGACCCTCCACTTT. It is translated as CASSPGQGYATLHF.

This clonotype was seen a handful of times. The gene calls are TRBV29-1 and TRBJ1-2, with 7 bases that match TRBD1. The J segment lost 7 bases and the V segment lost 0 bases, leaving 11 bases of the junction unmatched. CDR1 and CDR2 from the germline V gene are SQVTM and ANQGSEA. There are 15 residues in the CDR3. In DNA, the CDR3 is TGCAGCGTTGAAGATCGTCCAGGGGGGGATAGTGGCTACACCTTC. Its protein product is CSVEDRPGGDSGYTF.

This sequence joins TRBV29-1 and TRBJ2-5; 9 bases map to TRBD2. The germline V gene encodes CDR1 SQVTM and CDR2 ANQGSEA. V lost 6 bases to trimming and J lost 5 bases; unmatched junction nucleotides: 7. This CDR3 has 13 residues. CDR3 loop: CSVLAGDLETQYF. CDR3 coding DNA: TGCAGCGTCTTAGCGGGAGATCTGGAGACCCAGTACTTC. The variable domain in full, with the rest retrieved from reference TRBV29-1 and TRBJ2-5, is SAVISQKPSRDICQRGTSLTIQCQVDSQVTMMFWYRQQPGQSLTLIATANQGSEATYESGFVIDKFPISRPNLTFSTLTVSNMSPEDSSIYLCSVLAGDLETQYFGPGTRLLVL.

This clonotype has at least ten counts. The gene calls are TRBV12-3 or TRBV12-4 and TRBJ1-4; possible D gene TRBD1, 5 bases. V dropped 6 bases and J dropped 3 bases, with 14 bases sitting between them. The CDR3 consists of 15 residues. CDR3 DNA sequence: TGTGCCAGCAGCCTCGCGGGGGTAGCTAATGAAAAACTGTTTTTT. Translating it yields CASSLAGVANEKLFF.

This clonotype was seen many times. The chain recombines TRBV3-1 with TRBJ2-7, with a tentative D call TRBD1 (6 bases). The germline CDR1 and CDR2 sequences are LGHDT and YNNKEL (reference sequence). Trimming left V 5 bases short and J 4 bases short, with 9 bases between. The CDR3 covers 12 residues. DNA of the CDR3: TGTGCCAGCAGCTACCAGGGGTACGAGCAGTACTTC. Translating gives CASSYQGYEQYF.

The table lists this clonotype with many counts. The chain recombines TRBV2 with TRBJ2-7; weak D call: TRBD2 (5 bases). V lost 2 bases to trimming and J lost 0 bases, with 11 bases between them. Germline CDR1 SNHLY, CDR2 FYNNEI. This CDR3 has 15 residues. This CDR3 reads CASSERRTGSYEQYF. DNA for the CDR3: TGTGCCAGCAGTGAAAGACGGACTGGCTCCTACGAGCAGTACTTC.

Notes on this clonotype: One end of the junction does not line up with germline, which may come from a read error. This chain links TRBV5-1 with TRBJ1-1; D is unclear. This CDR3 region has 13 residues. Germline V CDR1 and CDR2: SGHRS, YFSETQ. This chain's CDR3 is CASSSDVNAEAFF. In DNA form, the CDR3 reads TGCGCCAGCAGCTCCGATGTGAACGCTGAAGCTTTCTTT.

This clonotype was counted between two and nine times. The J gene is TRBJ2-3, the V gene TRBV4-2; D is possibly TRBD2 (6 bases). V lost 3 bases and J lost 11, with 9 bases in between. The CDR3 has 11 residues. Germline V gene data show CDR1 as LGHNA and CDR2 as YNFKEQ. The CDR3 DNA follows: TGTGCCAGCAGCCAGGGAGGTGTGCAGTATTTT. Translating it yields CASSQGGVQYF.

This clonotype was counted at least ten times. The chain links TRBV12-3 or TRBV12-4 to TRBJ2-3; TRBD1 agrees at 7 bases. The CDR3 is 14 residues long. V shed 6 bases and J 5 bases; nucleotides not matched to a gene: 8. As DNA, the CDR3 is TGTGCCAGCAGGCCAGACAGGGTTCGAGATACGCAGTATTTT. Encoded protein: CASRPDRVRDTQYF.

Many counts were recorded for this clonotype. This chain uses TRBV5-1 with TRBJ1-1; D may be TRBD1 (6 bases). This CDR3 has 14 amino acids. V lost 2 bases and J lost 5, with 13 bases in between. From germline, CDR1 is SGHRS and CDR2 YFSETQ. The CDR3 DNA reads TGCGCCAGCAGCTTCTCCGGGACAAGGACTGAAGCTTTCTTT. It yields the protein CASSFSGTRTEAFF. Variable domain in full (rest from reference TRBV5-1 and TRBJ1-1): KAGVTQTPRYLIKTRGQQVTLSCSPISGHRSVSWYQQTPGQGLQFLFEYFSETQRNKGNFPGRFSGRQFSNSRSEMNVSTLELGDSALYLCASSFSGTRTEAFFGQGTRLTVV.

This clonotype was detected ten times or more. The J gene is TRBJ2-1, the V gene TRBV7-6, with 7 bases identical to TRBD2. Germline V CDR1 and CDR2: SGHVS, FNYEAQ. The CDR3 runs to 16 residues. With 1 base clipped from V and 6 bases from J, the junction kept 9 bases outside the gene matches. CDR3 loop: CASSLVAGRASNEQFF. Written as DNA, the CDR3 is TGTGCCAGCAGCTTAGTTGCGGGGAGGGCCTCCAATGAGCAGTTCTTC.

This clonotype showed up many times. The chain recombines TRBV5-6 with TRBJ2-5, with D possibly being TRBD2 (5 bases). The V and J ends lost 2 bases and 5 bases respectively, with 7 bases between them. This CDR3 has 12 amino acids. Germline CDR1 and CDR2: SGHDT and YYEEEE. The CDR3 DNA reads as TGTGCCAGCAGCTTTCGGAGGGAGACCCAGTACTTC. Translated: CASSFRRETQYF. The whole variable domain, filled in from reference TRBV5-6 and TRBJ2-5, reads DAGVTQSPTHLIKTRGQQVTLRCSPKSGHDTVSWYQQALGQGPQFIFQYYEEEERQRGNFPDRFSGHQFPNYSSELNVNALLLGDSALYLCASSFRRETQYFGPGTRLLVL.

The V and J genes are TRBV20-1 and TRBJ1-1; D is unresolved. V was shortened by 1 base and J by 8 bases, with 8 bases between the two germline ends. CDR3 size: 11 residues. CDR1 and CDR2 (germline): DFQATT, SNEGSKA (reference sequence). The CDR3 DNA reads TGCAGTGCTAGAGGGGTCTTCGAAGCTTTCTTT. Translated, it gives CSARGVFEAFF.